Listed here are 3 T cell receptor beta chains from one sample, sequenced in a study of OX40 agonist ivuxolimab in advanced cancers. TCRdb's table, derived via immunoSEQ multiplex PCR, lists solely in-frame clones and lacks some. This table holds fewer than 25,000 clones, approximately 88% found once. Sequencing was performed on CD4+ or CD8+ T cells sorted from blood, taken in a trial of the OX40 agonist ivuxolimab. The receptors here all came from an adult with an advanced solid tumor such as melanoma, head and neck, liver or kidney cancer.

V usage is TRBV2 and J usage is TRBJ2-3, with a weak D call TRBD2 (6 bases). Trimming cost V 4 bases and J 2 bases, with 13 bases left between them. The CDR3 extends over 15 amino acids. From germline, CDR1 is SNHLY and CDR2 FYNNEI. The CDR3 DNA is TGTGCCAGCAGTGTCGGGGGAGTAGTCACAGATACGCAGTATTTT. As protein: CASSVGGVVTDTQYF.

CDR3 in amino acids: CASSLAGGSGYTGELFF. DNA for the CDR3: TGCGCCAGCAGCTTGGCCGGTGGTAGCGGCTACACCGGGGAGCTGTTTTTT. The genes are TRBV5-1 and TRBJ2-2; the D gene is possibly TRBD2 (6 bases). CDR3 length: 17 amino acids. Germline V CDR1 and CDR2: SGHRS, YFSETQ. V lost 0 bases and J lost 3, with 15 bases in between.

The CDR3 region is CASSSEPSYEQYF. The CDR3 bases are TGCGCCAGCAGCTCTGAGCCGTCCTACGAGCAGTACTTC. The V and J genes are TRBV5-1 and TRBJ2-7; D gene unclear. Trimming stripped 3 bases from V and 1 base from J, with 8 bases between. CDR1 is SGHRS and CDR2 is YFSETQ in the germline V gene. CDR3 length equals 13 residues.